This T cell receptor beta chain originates from a study of cytomegalovirus exposure and HLA in healthy donors. Study findings and constraints: Analyses of presence and absence presupposed an approximately uniform sequencing depth across donors. Of the V segments, some could not be distinguished, including TRBV6-2 and TRBV6-3, and were excluded. Several of the most significant clusters appeared, in a later analysis, to be linked to common viral pathogens.

PCR employed 60 Vbeta and 13 Jbeta primers. Only in-frame clones appear in the TCRdb table, and some are missing; sequencing was by immunoSEQ multiplex PCR. The sample includes approximately 120,000 clones, more than 65% seen only once; the top ten take 11%. Comment on this clone: What it binds is unknown.

Trimming at V came to 2 bases and at J to 5 bases, leaving 0 bases not matched to a gene. This CDR3 has 13 residues. CDR1 is KGHSH, CDR2 LQKENI, per germline. This TCR was sampled from a man between 40 and 49 years old in good health and CMV-seropositive. Sequenced: PBMCs. The V and J genes are TRBV18 and TRBJ2-5, with 9 nucleotides matching TRBD2. CDR3 coding DNA: TGTGCCAGCTCACCAAGCGGGGGGGAGACCCAGTACTTC. Its protein product is CASSPSGGETQYF. Using reference TRBV18 and TRBJ2-5 for the parts outside the CDR3, the full variable domain is NAGVMQNPRHLVRRRGQEARLRCSPMKGHSHVYWYRQLPEEGLKFMVYLQKENIIDESGMPKERFSAEFPKEGPSILRIQQVVRGDSAAYFCASSPSGGETQYFGPGTRLLVL.